The T cell receptor beta chain described here comes from a study of cytomegalovirus exposure and HLA in healthy donors. Turning to the study itself: Unique TCRs from HLA-typed donors, 80 million to 90 million of them, were held in an early data release. Overall study findings and caveats: Reported findings show TCR beta sequences accurately forecast HLA-A and HLA-B alleles in most subjects.

Comment on this clone: Its specificity is unknown.

This CDR3 is 15 amino acids long. The V and J ends lost 4 bases and 10 bases, in that order; junction bases with no gene match: 10. Germline V CDR1 and CDR2: SGHRS, YFSETQ. 13 Jbeta primers and 60 Vbeta primers were used for the PCR. Clones were read by immunoSEQ multiplex PCR, and TCRdb kept only the in-frame ones, dropping some. The table has 150,000 to 200,000 clones, 68% seen once. Sequenced sample: PBMCs. This chain joins TRBV5-1 and TRBJ2-1, with TRBD1 matching over 11 bases. The origin of this receptor is a woman between 40 and 50 years old in good health and CMV-seropositive. For the CDR3, the DNA is TGCGCCAGCAGCCGTGGACAGGGGGCGTCGGGGGAGCAGTTCTTC. Amino acid sequence: CASSRGQGASGEQFF.